The 21 T cell receptor beta chains presented below share a single source sample, sequenced in a study of blood T cell repertoires in COVID-19. Clones were sequenced by immunoSEQ multiplex PCR, and TCRdb holds only the in-frame ones, with some missing. The profile shows 200,000 to 250,000 clones, roughly 81% of them singletons. The specimen was peripheral blood. The receptor source for this set is a woman aged 45 to 65 with active or convalescent COVID-19.

The rearrangement joins TRBV5-1 to TRBJ2-1, with 8 bases aligning to TRBD1. V was clipped by 5 bases and J by 10 bases; unmatched bases: 14. This CDR3 has 15 residues. In germline, CDR1 is SGHRS, CDR2 YFSETQ. The CDR3 sequence is CASRPGTGPRGEQFF. For the CDR3, the DNA is TGCGCCAGCAGGCCCGGGACAGGACCCAGGGGCGAGCAGTTCTTC.

The chain recombines TRBV3-1 (or the pseudogene TRBV3-2) with TRBJ1-2; no definite D call. The V gene's germline CDR1 is LGHDT and CDR2 YNNKEL (reference sequence). Trimming left V 0 bases short and J 4 bases short, with 15 bases between. This CDR3 region has 16 residues. The CDR3 loop is CASSQEVDEFFYGYTF. Here the CDR3 DNA reads TGTGCCAGCAGCCAAGAAGTCGATGAGTTCTTCTATGGCTACACCTTC.

The chain links TRBV5-1 to TRBJ1-5; weak D call: TRBD1 (5 bases). V shed 4 bases and J shed 11 bases, with 16 bases lying between them. CDR3 size: 13 residues. Germline V gene lookup returns CDR1 SGHRS and CDR2 YFSETQ. The CDR3: CASSRVPGGSQHF. DNA for the CDR3: TGCGCCAGCAGCCGGGTGCCCGGGGGGTCCCAGCATTTT.

The V and J genes are TRBV28 and TRBJ1-2, with 8 nucleotides matching TRBD1. This CDR3 region has 14 residues. The V gene's germline CDR1 is MDHEN and CDR2 SYDVKM. The V segment lost 6 bases and the J segment 5 bases; nucleotides outside the gene matches: 8. Here the CDR3 DNA reads TGTGCCAGCAGGGGACCGGGACAGGCTTATGGCTACACCTTC. Encoded protein: CASRGPGQAYGYTF.

This chain joins TRBV20-1 and TRBJ1-1; TRBD1 matches 10 bases. This CDR3 contains 11 residues. V lost 5 bases to trimming and J lost 6 bases; unmatched junction nucleotides: 0. The V gene's germline CDR1 is DFQATT and CDR2 SNEGSKA (reference sequence). The DNA for the CDR3 is TGCAGTGCTGGGACAGGGGCTGAAGCTTTCTTT. Its protein is CSAGTGAEAFF.

The chain combines TRBV25-1 with TRBJ1-4; D not resolved. Germline values: CDR1 MGHDK, CDR2 SYGVNS. This CDR3 comprises 13 residues. V lost 6 bases to trimming and J lost 8 bases, with 13 bases between them. The CDR3 nucleotides read TGTGCCAGCAGAAGTAGTTTGAAGGAAAAACTGTTTTTT. Its protein product is CASRSSLKEKLFF.

The chain combines TRBV5-1 with TRBJ1-1; D may be TRBD1 (6 bases). The CDR3 sequence is 16 residues long. Germline loops: CDR1 SGHRS, CDR2 YFSETQ. V lost 4 bases and J lost 4, with 20 bases in between. This CDR3 reads CASSQNRGGMGTEAFF. The CDR3 region has the DNA TGCGCCAGCAGCCAAAATCGAGGGGGAATGGGCACTGAAGCTTTCTTT.

In its sample, this clone was seen a few times. V usage is TRBV19 and J usage is TRBJ2-7, with TRBD1 matching over 9 bases. V was clipped by 5 bases and J by 5 bases; unmatched bases: 13. This CDR3 has 16 residues. The germline V gene encodes CDR1 LNHDA and CDR2 SQIVND (reference sequence). The CDR3 reads CASSSLGDREGDEQYV. For the CDR3, the DNA is TGTGCCAGTAGTTCGCTAGGGGACAGGGAGGGGGACGAGCAGTACGTC.

J is TRBJ1-1 and V is TRBV28; D is unresolved. Germline assignment: CDR1 MDHEN and CDR2 SYDVKM. The V end was cut by 7 bases, the J end by 1 base, with 19 bases between. The CDR3 covers 16 residues. CDR3 in amino acids: CASNFPLLNRNTEAFF. The CDR3 DNA reads as TGTGCCAGCAATTTTCCTTTACTCAACCGGAACACTGAAGCTTTCTTT.

There are a few counts of this clone. CDR3 sequence (DNA): TGTGCCAGCAGCTTACCCGGGGATATGAATGAGCAGTTCTTC. It codes for CASSLPGDMNEQFF. The chain links TRBV11-3 to TRBJ2-1, with TRBD2 as a possible D gene (5 bases). CDR1 and CDR2 from the germline V gene are SGHNT and YENEEA. V shed 2 bases and J shed 7 bases, with 12 bases lying between them. This CDR3 comprises 14 residues. Complete variable domain (other parts from reference TRBV11-3 and TRBJ2-1): EAGVVQSPRYKIIEKKQPVAFWCNPISGHNTLYWYLQNLGQGPELLIRYENEEAVDDSQLPKDRFSAERLKGVDSTLKIQPAELGDSAVYLCASSLPGDMNEQFFGPGTRLTVL.

This chain uses TRBV9 with TRBJ2-1; no clear D gene. The germline V and J ends were trimmed by 4 bases and 0 bases, with 11 bases remaining between them. The germline V gene has CDR1 SGDLS and CDR2 YYNGEE. This CDR3 is 15 amino acids long. Here the CDR3 reads CASSNSPSSYNEQFF. The DNA of the CDR3 is TGTGCCAGCAGCAACTCCCCGAGCTCCTACAATGAGCAGTTCTTC.

The chain joins TRBV6-1 to TRBJ2-6; the D gene is possibly TRBD2 (6 bases). CDR1 is MNHNS and CDR2 is SASEGT in the germline V gene. The CDR3 has 16 amino acids. The V and J ends lost 0 bases and 4 bases respectively, with 10 bases between them. CDR3 amino acids: CASSEARGPGANVLTF. The CDR3 region has the DNA TGTGCCAGCAGTGAAGCGCGGGGTCCCGGGGCCAACGTCCTGACTTTC.

The chain joins TRBV7-9 to TRBJ1-1; D perhaps matches TRBD1 (6 bases). Germline V gene lookup returns CDR1 SEHNR and CDR2 FQNEAQ (reference sequence). The CDR3 consists of 14 residues. Trimming removed 3 bases at V and 5 bases at J, with 13 bases between. The CDR3 nucleotides read TGTGCCAGCAGCTTCCTCTTAACAGGGACTGAAGCTTTCTTT. This encodes CASSFLLTGTEAFF.

The chain has TRBV19 and TRBJ1-1, with 8 bases that match TRBD1. Germline V gene sequence: CDR1 LNHDA, CDR2 SQIVND (reference sequence). The CDR3 is 11 amino acids. The V gene end was trimmed by 11 bases and the J gene end by 6 bases; junction bases not matched to a gene: 5. The CDR3: CASTGGPEAFF. In DNA, the CDR3 is TGTGCCTCTACAGGGGGTCCTGAAGCTTTCTTT.

The chain links TRBV19 to TRBJ1-5, with D possibly matching TRBD1 (5 bases). Germline values: CDR1 LNHDA, CDR2 SQIVND (reference sequence). The ends were cut back, 5 bases at V and 6 bases at J, with 20 bases in the middle. CDR3 size: 16 residues. The CDR3 DNA sequence: TGTGCCAGTAGTTCGTCCCCTAGGGGCATACGTCAGCCCCAGCATTTT. Protein: CASSSSPRGIRQPQHF.

V gene TRBV28 combines with J gene TRBJ1-5; D call uncertain. Germline CDR1 MDHEN, CDR2 SYDVKM. Between the trimmed V and J ends, which lost 5 bases and 9 bases, there was a span of 17 bases. The CDR3 has 14 residues. CDR3 coding DNA: TGTGCCAGCAGTCCGGCCGGGGTAGGGAGGCCCCAGCATTTT. This gives the protein CASSPAGVGRPQHF.

V usage is TRBV6-5 and J usage is TRBJ2-1; D possibly corresponds to TRBD1 (6 bases). Germline V gene data show CDR1 as MNHEY and CDR2 as SVGAGI. V lost 6 bases, J lost 10 bases, and 13 bases lay in between. CDR3 length: 12 amino acids. The CDR3 reads CASSLDRYEQFF. The DNA of the CDR3 is TGTGCCAGCAGCCTCGACAGGTACGAGCAGTTCTTC.

This clone was seen a few times. This chain connects TRBV24-1 to TRBJ2-7, with a tentative D call TRBD2 (5 bases). The V gene's germline CDR1 is KGHDR and CDR2 SFDVKD. V was trimmed by 3 bases and J by 2 bases, leaving 7 bases between them. The CDR3 covers 13 residues. For the CDR3, the DNA is TGTGCCACCAGTGATCCCGGGACCTACGAGCAGTACGTC. Amino acid sequence: CATSDPGTYEQYV.

This chain uses TRBV27 with TRBJ2-7; a weak D match, TRBD2 (6 bases). Germline V CDR1 and CDR2: MNHEY, SMNVEV (reference sequence). V was shortened by 5 bases and J by 3 bases, with 14 bases between the two germline ends. This CDR3 region has 14 residues. CDR3 in amino acids: CASSRGGQGYEQYV. The CDR3 DNA sequence: TGTGCCAGCAGTAGAGGAGGGCAGGGCTACGAGCAGTACGTC.

This clone was seen only once. The chain employs TRBV15 and TRBJ2-4, with TRBD1 matching 9 bases. The CDR3 totals 16 residues. The trim removed 1 base at V and 8 bases at J, leaving 9 bases unmatched. CDR1 is LNHNV, CDR2 YYDKDF, per germline (reference sequence). CDR3 protein: CATSRVTGQGGDIQYF. DNA of the CDR3: TGTGCCACCAGCAGAGTGACGGGACAGGGCGGCGACATTCAGTACTTC. Drawing the rest from reference TRBV15 and TRBJ2-4, the complete variable domain is DAMVIQNPRYQVTQFGKPVTLSCSQTLNHNVMYWYQQKSSQAPKLLFHYYDKDFNNEADTPDNFQSRRPNTSFCFLDIRSPGLGDTAMYLCATSRVTGQGGDIQYFGAGTRLSVL.

The chain couples TRBV25-1 to TRBJ2-5; maybe TRBD1 (5 bases). This CDR3 is built from 16 residues. Germline values: CDR1 MGHDK, CDR2 SYGVNS. V lost 8 bases and J lost 0, with 19 bases in between. The CDR3 DNA reads TGTGCCAGCGGGGAATTTGAGCAGGGATACCAAGAGACCCAGTACTTC. This gives the protein CASGEFEQGYQETQYF.